Following are 3 T cell receptor beta chains from one sample sequenced in a study of blood T cell repertoires in COVID-19. The repertoire was sequenced with immunoSEQ multiplex PCR; TCRdb's copy has only in-frame clones and lacks some. The sample records about 210,000 clones, around 92% being singletons. The sample consisted of peripheral blood. These receptors all stem from a man aged 30 to 39 with acute or convalescent COVID-19.

The V gene is TRBV27, the J gene TRBJ2-7; 7 nucleotides agree with TRBD1. Germline lookup yields CDR1 MNHEY and CDR2 SMNVEV (reference sequence). V shed 5 bases, J shed 2 bases, and the junction held 9 bases outside the gene matches. This CDR3 region has 15 residues. CDR3 nucleotides: TGTGCCAGCAGTAAATGGGACAGACCTCCCTACGAGCAGTACTTC. Its translation: CASSKWDRPPYEQYF.

The rearrangement uses TRBV3-1 (or the pseudogene TRBV3-2) and TRBJ1-5, with TRBD1 as a possible D gene (6 bases). V lost 1 base, J lost 6 bases, and 16 bases lay in between. The CDR3 is 16 residues long. Germline CDR1 reads LGHDT; CDR2 reads YNNKEL (reference sequence). This CDR3 is CASSQGVGGVSQPQHF. CDR3 in DNA: TGTGCCAGCAGCCAAGGGGTAGGGGGAGTGAGTCAGCCCCAGCATTTT.

The chain couples TRBV20-1 to TRBJ2-2; possibly TRBD2 for D (5 bases). The CDR3 is 13 amino acids. Germline assignment: CDR1 DFQATT and CDR2 SNEGSKA (reference sequence). Trimming took off 3 bases at V and 7 bases at J, with 12 bases between the two ends. In DNA, the CDR3 is TGCAGTGCTAGTCGAGGGCATGACGGGGAGCTGTTTTTT. The encoded protein is CSASRGHDGELFF.